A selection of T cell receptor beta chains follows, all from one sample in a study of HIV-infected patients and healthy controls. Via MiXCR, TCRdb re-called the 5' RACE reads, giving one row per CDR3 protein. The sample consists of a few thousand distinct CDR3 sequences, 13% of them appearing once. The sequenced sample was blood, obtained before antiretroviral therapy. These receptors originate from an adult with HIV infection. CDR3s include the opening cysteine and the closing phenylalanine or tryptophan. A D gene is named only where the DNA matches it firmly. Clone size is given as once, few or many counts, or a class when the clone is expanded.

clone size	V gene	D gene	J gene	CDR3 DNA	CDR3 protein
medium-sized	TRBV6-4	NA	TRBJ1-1	TGTGCCAGCAGTGTGGGCGCGGGAACTGAAGCTTTCTTT	CASSVGAGTEAFF
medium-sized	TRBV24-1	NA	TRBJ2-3	TGTGCCACCAGTGCAGATAAGGGCCAGGGGGATACGCAGTATTTT	CATSADKGQGDTQYF
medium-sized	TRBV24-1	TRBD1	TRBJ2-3	TGTGCCACCAGGAAGACAGGGGGCGAAGGGCCGAAGGGCACAGATACGCAGTATTTT	CATRKTGGEGPKGTDTQYF
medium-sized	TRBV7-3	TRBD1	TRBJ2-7	TGTGCCAGCAGCTTCGGACAGGAATACGAGCAGTACTTC	CASSFGQEYEQYF
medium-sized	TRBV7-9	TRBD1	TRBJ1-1	TGTGCCAGCAGTCATACCGCAGACAGGGTCGGGAGCGGAACTGAAGCTTTCTTT	CASSHTADRVGSGTEAFF
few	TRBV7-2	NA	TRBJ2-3	TGTGCCAGCACCAACGGGGTTTTAGCAGATACGCAGTATTTT	CASTNGVLADTQYF
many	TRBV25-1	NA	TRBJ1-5	TGTGCCAGCAGTGGCCTCAAGGCTAGCAATCAGCCCCAGCATTTT	CASSGLKASNQPQHF
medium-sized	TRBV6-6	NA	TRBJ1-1	TGTGCCATCCTCCCCCCAACCCGTGTAGCTTTCTTT	CAILPPTRVAFF
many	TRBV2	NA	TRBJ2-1	TGTGCCAGCAGTGGACACCACAATGAGCAGTTCTTC	CASSGHHNEQFF
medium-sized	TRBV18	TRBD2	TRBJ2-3	TGTGCCAGCTCACCCATGCCAGCGGGATCGACAGATACGCAGTATTTT	CASSPMPAGSTDTQYF